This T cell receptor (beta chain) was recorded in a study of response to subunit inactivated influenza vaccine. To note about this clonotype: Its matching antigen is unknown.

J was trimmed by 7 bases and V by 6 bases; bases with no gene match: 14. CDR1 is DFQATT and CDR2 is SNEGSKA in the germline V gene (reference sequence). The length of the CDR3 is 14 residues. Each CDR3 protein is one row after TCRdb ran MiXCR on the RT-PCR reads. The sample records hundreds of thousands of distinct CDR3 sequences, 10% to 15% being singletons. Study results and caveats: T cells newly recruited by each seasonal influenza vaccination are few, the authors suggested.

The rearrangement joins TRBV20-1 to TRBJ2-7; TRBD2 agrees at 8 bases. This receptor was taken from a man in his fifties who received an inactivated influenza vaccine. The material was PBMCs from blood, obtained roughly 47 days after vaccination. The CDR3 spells CSATSGREMWEQYF. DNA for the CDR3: TGCAGTGCCACTAGCGGAAGAGAGATGTGGGAGCAGTACTTC.